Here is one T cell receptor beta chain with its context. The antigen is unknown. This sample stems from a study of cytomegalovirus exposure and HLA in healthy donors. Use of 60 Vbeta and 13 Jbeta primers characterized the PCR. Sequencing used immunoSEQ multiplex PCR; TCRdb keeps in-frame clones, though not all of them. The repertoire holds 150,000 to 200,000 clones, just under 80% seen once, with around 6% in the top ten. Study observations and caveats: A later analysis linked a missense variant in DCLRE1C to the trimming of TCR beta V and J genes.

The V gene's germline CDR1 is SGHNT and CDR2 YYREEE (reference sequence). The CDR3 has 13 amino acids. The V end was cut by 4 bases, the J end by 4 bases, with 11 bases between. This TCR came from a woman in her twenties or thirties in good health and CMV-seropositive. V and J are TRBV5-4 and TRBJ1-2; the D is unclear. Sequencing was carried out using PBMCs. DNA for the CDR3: TGTGCCAGCAGCCCTGCCGGGTCCTATGGCTACACCTTC. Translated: CASSPAGSYGYTF.